This TCR beta chain was obtained from a study of tumor-infiltrating lymphocytes in oesophageal squamous cell carcinoma. The germline CDR1 and CDR2 sequences are SEHNR and FQNEAQ (reference sequence). The CDR3 has 12 residues. From the reads, TCRdb called clonotypes with MiXCR, one entry per CDR3 protein. The data contain 12,000 or so distinct CDR3 sequences, roughly 58% of them singletons. The chain carries TRBV7-9 and TRBJ2-5; no clear D gene. The DNA end is more similar to TRBJ2-1, so the J call may be wrong. Sequenced material: blood. The source is a female donor with esophageal squamous cell carcinoma. DNA for the CDR3: TGTGCCAGCAGCTTGGTTTATGTGGAGCAGTTCTTC. Its protein is CASSLVYVEQFF.